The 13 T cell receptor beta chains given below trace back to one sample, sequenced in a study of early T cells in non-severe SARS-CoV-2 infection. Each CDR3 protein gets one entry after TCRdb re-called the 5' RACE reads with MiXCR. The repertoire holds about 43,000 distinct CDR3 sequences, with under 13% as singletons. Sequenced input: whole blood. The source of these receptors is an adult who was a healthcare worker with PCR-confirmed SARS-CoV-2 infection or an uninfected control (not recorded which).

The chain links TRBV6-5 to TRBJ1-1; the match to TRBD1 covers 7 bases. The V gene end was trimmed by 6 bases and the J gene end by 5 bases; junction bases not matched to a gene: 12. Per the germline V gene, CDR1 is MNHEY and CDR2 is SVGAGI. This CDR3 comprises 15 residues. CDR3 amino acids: CASRIPGGQFTEAFF. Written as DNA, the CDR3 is TGTGCCAGCAGAATTCCCGGGGGACAGTTTACTGAAGCTTTCTTT.

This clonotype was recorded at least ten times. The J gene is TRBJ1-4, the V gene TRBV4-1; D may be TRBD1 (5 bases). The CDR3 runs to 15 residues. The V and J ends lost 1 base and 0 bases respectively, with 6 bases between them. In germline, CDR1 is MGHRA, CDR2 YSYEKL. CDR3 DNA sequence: TGCGCCAGCAGCCAAGTGGGGGCAACTAATGAAAAACTGTTTTTT. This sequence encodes CASSQVGATNEKLFF.

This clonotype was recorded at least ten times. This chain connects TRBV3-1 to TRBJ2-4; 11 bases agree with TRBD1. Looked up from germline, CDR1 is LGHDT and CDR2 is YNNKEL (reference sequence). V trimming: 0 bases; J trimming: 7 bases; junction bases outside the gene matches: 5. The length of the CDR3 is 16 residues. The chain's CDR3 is CASSQDGQGARNIQYF. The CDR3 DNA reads TGTGCCAGCAGCCAAGATGGACAGGGGGCGCGGAACATTCAGTACTTC.

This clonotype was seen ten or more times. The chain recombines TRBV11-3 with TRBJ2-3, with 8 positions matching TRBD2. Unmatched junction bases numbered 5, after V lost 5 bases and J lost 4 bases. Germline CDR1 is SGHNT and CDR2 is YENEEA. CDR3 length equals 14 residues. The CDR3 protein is CASSPGTRADTQYF. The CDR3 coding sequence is TGTGCCAGCAGCCCTGGGACTAGGGCAGATACGCAGTATTTT.

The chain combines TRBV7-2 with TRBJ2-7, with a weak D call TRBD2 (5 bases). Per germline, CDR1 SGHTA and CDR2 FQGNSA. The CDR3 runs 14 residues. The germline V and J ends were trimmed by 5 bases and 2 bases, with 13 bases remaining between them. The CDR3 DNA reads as TGTGCCAGCAGCCAGGAGAGGGATACCTACGAGCAGTACTTC. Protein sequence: CASSQERDTYEQYF.

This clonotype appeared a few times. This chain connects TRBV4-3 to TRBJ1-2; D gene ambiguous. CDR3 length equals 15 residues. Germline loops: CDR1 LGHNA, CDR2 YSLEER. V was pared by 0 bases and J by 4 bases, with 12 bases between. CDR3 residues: CASSQDPNSPYGYTF. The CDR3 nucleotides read TGCGCCAGCAGCCAAGATCCGAATTCCCCCTATGGCTACACCTTC.

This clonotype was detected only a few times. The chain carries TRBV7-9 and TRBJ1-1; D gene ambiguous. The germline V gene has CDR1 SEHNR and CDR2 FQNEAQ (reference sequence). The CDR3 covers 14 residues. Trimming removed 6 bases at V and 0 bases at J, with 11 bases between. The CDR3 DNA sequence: TGTGCCAGCAGTCCGCCCTCTATGAACACTGAAGCTTTCTTT. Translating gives CASSPPSMNTEAFF.

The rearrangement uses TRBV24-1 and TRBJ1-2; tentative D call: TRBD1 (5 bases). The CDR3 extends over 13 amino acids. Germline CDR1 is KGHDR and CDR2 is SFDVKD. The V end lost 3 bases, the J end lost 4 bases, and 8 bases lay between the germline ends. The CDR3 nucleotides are TGTGCCACCAGTGATCCTGACAGCTATGGCTACACCTTC. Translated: CATSDPDSYGYTF.

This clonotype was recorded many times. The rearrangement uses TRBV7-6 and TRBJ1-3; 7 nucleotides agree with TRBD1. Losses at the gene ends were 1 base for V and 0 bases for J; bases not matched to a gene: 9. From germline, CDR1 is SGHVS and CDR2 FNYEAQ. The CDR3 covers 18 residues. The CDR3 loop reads CASSLGSTGAISGNTIYF. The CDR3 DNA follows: TGTGCCAGCAGCTTAGGGAGCACAGGGGCCATCTCTGGAAACACCATATATTTT.

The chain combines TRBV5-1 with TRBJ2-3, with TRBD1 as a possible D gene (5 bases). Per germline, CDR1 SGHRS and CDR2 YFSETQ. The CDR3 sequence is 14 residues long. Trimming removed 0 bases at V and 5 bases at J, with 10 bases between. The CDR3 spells CASSLARVRDTQYF. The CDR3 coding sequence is TGCGCCAGCAGCTTGGCCAGGGTGCGAGATACGCAGTATTTT.

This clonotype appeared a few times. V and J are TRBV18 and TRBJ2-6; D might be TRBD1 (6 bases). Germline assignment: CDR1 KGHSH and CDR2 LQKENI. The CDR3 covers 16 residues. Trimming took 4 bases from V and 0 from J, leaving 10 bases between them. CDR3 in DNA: TGTGCCAGCTCACTAGGACAGAGCTCTGGGGCCAACGTCCTGACTTTC. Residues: CASSLGQSSGANVLTF.

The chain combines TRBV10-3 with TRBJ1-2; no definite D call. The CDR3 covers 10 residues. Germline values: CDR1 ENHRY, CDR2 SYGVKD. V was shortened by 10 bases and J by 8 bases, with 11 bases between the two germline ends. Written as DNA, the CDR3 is TGTGCCACCGCAGCTCAAGGCTACACCTTC. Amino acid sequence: CATAAQGYTF.

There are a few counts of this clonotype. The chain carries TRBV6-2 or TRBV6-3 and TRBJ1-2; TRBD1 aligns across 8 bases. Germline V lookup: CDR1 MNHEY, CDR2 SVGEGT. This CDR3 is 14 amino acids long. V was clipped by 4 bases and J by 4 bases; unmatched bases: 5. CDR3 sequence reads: CASSSRTGSYGYTF. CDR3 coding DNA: TGTGCCAGCAGTTCTAGGACAGGGAGCTATGGCTACACCTTC.